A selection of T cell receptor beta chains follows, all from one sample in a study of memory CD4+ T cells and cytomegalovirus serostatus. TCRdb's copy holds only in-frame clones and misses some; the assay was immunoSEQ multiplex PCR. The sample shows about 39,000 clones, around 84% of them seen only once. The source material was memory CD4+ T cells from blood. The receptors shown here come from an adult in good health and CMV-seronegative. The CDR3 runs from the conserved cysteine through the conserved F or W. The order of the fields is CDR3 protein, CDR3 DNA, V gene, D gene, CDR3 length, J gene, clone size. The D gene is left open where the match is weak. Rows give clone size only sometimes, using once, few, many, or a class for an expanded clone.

cdr3_aa: CASSYRGAGEKLFF
cdr3_nt: TGTGCCAGCAGTTACCGTGGGGCGGGTGAAAAACTGTTTTTT
v_call: TRBV6-5
d_call: .
cdr3_length: 14
j_call: TRBJ1-4
clone_size: once

cdr3_aa: CASSSGGQGRSGNTIYF
cdr3_nt: TGTGCCAGCAGCTCAGGGGGACAGGGGAGGAGTGGAAACACCATATATTTT
v_call: TRBV7-8
d_call: TRBD1
cdr3_length: 17
j_call: TRBJ1-3
clone_size: medium-sized

cdr3_aa: CASSSREGRGYEQYF
cdr3_nt: TGTGCCAGCAGCTCTAGGGAGGGTCGGGGCTACGAGCAGTACTTC
v_call: TRBV9
d_call: TRBD2
cdr3_length: 15
j_call: TRBJ2-7
clone_size: few

cdr3_aa: CASSLAMARNQPQHF
cdr3_nt: TGTGCCAGCAGCTTAGCGATGGCCCGAAATCAGCCCCAGCATTTT
v_call: TRBV7-2
d_call: .
cdr3_length: 15
j_call: TRBJ1-5
clone_size: few

cdr3_aa: CASSFTTGNSPLHF
cdr3_nt: TGTGCCAGCAGCTTTACTACAGGGAATTCACCCCTCCACTTT
v_call: TRBV5-6
d_call: .
cdr3_length: 14
j_call: TRBJ1-6
clone_size: .

cdr3_aa: CASSPLQGRDSPLHF
cdr3_nt: TGTGCCAGCTCACCTTTACAGGGGCGGGATTCACCCCTCCACTTT
v_call: TRBV18
d_call: TRBD1
cdr3_length: 15
j_call: TRBJ1-6
clone_size: few

cdr3_aa: CASSLGGYRGSGGNTEAFF
cdr3_nt: TGTGCCAGCAGCTTAGGGGGATACAGGGGTAGCGGAGGGAACACTGAAGCTTTCTTT
v_call: TRBV7-6
d_call: TRBD1
cdr3_length: 19
j_call: TRBJ1-1
clone_size: .

cdr3_aa: CASSYGFEDTEAFF
cdr3_nt: TGTGCCAGCAGTTACGGTTTTGAGGACACTGAAGCTTTCTTT
v_call: TRBV6-6
d_call: .
cdr3_length: 14
j_call: TRBJ1-1
clone_size: few

cdr3_aa: CASSIGSETQYF
cdr3_nt: TGTGCCAGTAGTATAGGGTCCGAGACCCAGTACTTC
v_call: TRBV19
d_call: .
cdr3_length: 12
j_call: TRBJ2-5
clone_size: once

cdr3_aa: CASSFGFATNEKLFF
cdr3_nt: TGTGCCAGCAGCTTTGGATTTGCAACTAATGAAAAACTGTTTTTT
v_call: TRBV7-2
d_call: .
cdr3_length: 15
j_call: TRBJ1-4
clone_size: .

cdr3_aa: CASTRVETYEQYF
cdr3_nt: TGTGCCAGCACCCGCGTGGAGACCTACGAGCAGTACTTC
v_call: TRBV6-1
d_call: .
cdr3_length: 13
j_call: TRBJ2-7
clone_size: few

cdr3_aa: CASRDRIGYTF
cdr3_nt: TGTGCCAGTAGGGACAGGATTGGCTACACCTTC
v_call: TRBV19
d_call: TRBD1
cdr3_length: 11
j_call: TRBJ1-2
clone_size: once

cdr3_aa: CASSSNGQGAGEQYF
cdr3_nt: TGTGCCAGCAGTTCGAATGGACAGGGGGCCGGAGAGCAGTACTTC
v_call: TRBV28
d_call: TRBD1
cdr3_length: 15
j_call: TRBJ2-7
clone_size: .

cdr3_aa: CASSLGVQNGNQPQHF
cdr3_nt: TGTGCCAGCAGCTTAGGTGTCCAGAATGGCAATCAGCCCCAGCATTTT
v_call: TRBV7-2
d_call: .
cdr3_length: 16
j_call: TRBJ1-5
clone_size: .

cdr3_aa: CASSLLSTRGYTF
cdr3_nt: TGTGCCAGCAGCTTACTCAGTACAAGGGGGTACACCTTC
v_call: TRBV5-4
d_call: .
cdr3_length: 13
j_call: TRBJ1-2
clone_size: .

cdr3_aa: CASSEALRQPQHF
cdr3_nt: TGTGCCAGCAGTGAAGCGCTTCGACAGCCCCAGCATTTT
v_call: TRBV6-1
d_call: .
cdr3_length: 13
j_call: TRBJ1-5
clone_size: .

cdr3_aa: CASSPRQGGQFF
cdr3_nt: TGTGCCAGCAGCCCGAGGCAGGGCGGGCAGTTCTTC
v_call: TRBV7-6
d_call: .
cdr3_length: 12
j_call: TRBJ2-1
clone_size: once

cdr3_aa: CAWSFEGSNQPQHF
cdr3_nt: TGTGCCTGGAGCTTTGAGGGTAGCAATCAGCCCCAGCATTTT
v_call: TRBV30
d_call: .
cdr3_length: 14
j_call: TRBJ1-5
clone_size: .

cdr3_aa: CASIPSAADTQYF
cdr3_nt: TGTGCCAGCATCCCAAGCGCCGCAGATACGCAGTATTTT
v_call: TRBV11-2
d_call: .
cdr3_length: 13
j_call: TRBJ2-3
clone_size: .

cdr3_aa: CASSAKGLAGGSRTGELFF
cdr3_nt: TGTGCCAGCAGCGCCAAGGGACTAGCGGGGGGGTCTCGCACCGGGGAGCTGTTTTTT
v_call: TRBV9
d_call: TRBD2
cdr3_length: 19
j_call: TRBJ2-2
clone_size: .

cdr3_aa: CASSPTPRGGADTQYF
cdr3_nt: TGTGCCAGCAGCCCAACCCCACGGGGTGGGGCAGATACGCAGTATTTT
v_call: TRBV11-3
d_call: .
cdr3_length: 16
j_call: TRBJ2-3
clone_size: .

cdr3_aa: CASSPGGGREKLFF
cdr3_nt: TGTGCCAGCAGCCCTGGGGGGGGAAGAGAAAAACTGTTTTTT
v_call: TRBV7-6
d_call: .
cdr3_length: 14
j_call: TRBJ1-4
clone_size: .

cdr3_aa: CASSQAGGGEQFF
cdr3_nt: TGCGCCAGCAGCCAAGCGGGGGGAGGTGAGCAGTTCTTC
v_call: TRBV4-1
d_call: TRBD2
cdr3_length: 13
j_call: TRBJ2-1
clone_size: once

cdr3_aa: CASSEGAGRGYF
cdr3_nt: TGTGCCAGCAGTGAAGGGGCAGGCCGGGGGTACTTC
v_call: TRBV2
d_call: .
cdr3_length: 12
j_call: TRBJ2-7
clone_size: .

cdr3_aa: CASSLGGLAGKTQYF
cdr3_nt: TGTGCCAGCAGCTTAGGGGGACTAGCGGGGAAGACGCAGTATTTT
v_call: TRBV7-7
d_call: TRBD2
cdr3_length: 15
j_call: TRBJ2-3
clone_size: .

cdr3_aa: CAGALSSYNEQFF
cdr3_nt: TGTGCAGGGGCGTTGAGCTCCTACAATGAGCAGTTCTTC
v_call: TRBV6-6
d_call: .
cdr3_length: 13
j_call: TRBJ2-1
clone_size: .

cdr3_aa: CASSYSAKNYGYTF
cdr3_nt: TGTGCCAGCAGTTACTCGGCAAAGAACTATGGCTACACCTTC
v_call: TRBV6-5
d_call: .
cdr3_length: 14
j_call: TRBJ1-2
clone_size: .

cdr3_aa: CASRDRGFNTEAFF
cdr3_nt: TGTGCCAGCAGGGACAGGGGGTTTAACACTGAAGCTTTCTTT
v_call: TRBV5-8
d_call: TRBD1
cdr3_length: 14
j_call: TRBJ1-1
clone_size: once

cdr3_aa: CASSQDSRQPQHF
cdr3_nt: TGCGCCAGCAGCCAAGACTCTCGACAGCCCCAGCATTTT
v_call: TRBV4-1
d_call: .
cdr3_length: 13
j_call: TRBJ1-5
clone_size: .

cdr3_aa: CASSETYEQYF
cdr3_nt: TGCGCCAGCAGTGAGACCTACGAGCAGTACTTC
v_call: TRBV10-2
d_call: .
cdr3_length: 11
j_call: TRBJ2-7
clone_size: .

cdr3_aa: CSAGRAGEQYF
cdr3_nt: TGCAGTGCTGGAAGAGCGGGCGAGCAGTACTTC
v_call: TRBV20-1
d_call: .
cdr3_length: 11
j_call: TRBJ2-7
clone_size: .

cdr3_aa: CASSLVYGSFSSGANVLTF
cdr3_nt: TGTGCCAGCAGCTTGGTGTATGGTTCTTTCAGCTCTGGGGCCAACGTCCTGACTTTC
v_call: TRBV7-2
d_call: .
cdr3_length: 19
j_call: TRBJ2-6
clone_size: .

cdr3_aa: CASKKGGISYEQYF
cdr3_nt: TGTGCCAGCAAAAAAGGGGGCATCTCCTACGAGCAGTACTTC
v_call: TRBV25-1
d_call: TRBD1
cdr3_length: 14
j_call: TRBJ2-7
clone_size: .

cdr3_aa: CAIFQGSNYGYTF
cdr3_nt: TGTGCCATTTTCCAGGGGTCTAACTATGGCTACACCTTC
v_call: TRBV10-3
d_call: .
cdr3_length: 13
j_call: TRBJ1-2
clone_size: .

cdr3_aa: CASRTGDNLNTEAFF
cdr3_nt: TGCGCCAGCAGGACAGGGGACAATTTGAACACTGAAGCTTTCTTT
v_call: TRBV5-1
d_call: TRBD1
cdr3_length: 15
j_call: TRBJ1-1
clone_size: few

cdr3_aa: CASSLEGVNSNQPQHF
cdr3_nt: TGTGCCAGCAGCTTGGAGGGGGTGAATAGCAATCAGCCCCAGCATTTT
v_call: TRBV7-8
d_call: .
cdr3_length: 16
j_call: TRBJ1-5
clone_size: .

cdr3_aa: CAWSAKGGLGTEAFF
cdr3_nt: TGTGCCTGGAGTGCTAAGGGAGGCCTAGGCACTGAAGCTTTCTTT
v_call: TRBV30
d_call: .
cdr3_length: 15
j_call: TRBJ1-1
clone_size: .

cdr3_aa: CASSERAGGGNEQFF
cdr3_nt: TGTGCCAGCAGTGAAAGAGCGGGGGGGGGAAATGAGCAGTTCTTC
v_call: TRBV6-4
d_call: TRBD2
cdr3_length: 15
j_call: TRBJ2-1
clone_size: .

cdr3_aa: CASSGGLGNTEAFF
cdr3_nt: TGTGCCAGTAGTGGGGGACTGGGGAACACTGAAGCTTTCTTT
v_call: TRBV19
d_call: .
cdr3_length: 14
j_call: TRBJ1-1
clone_size: few

cdr3_aa: CASSEQFYGYTF
cdr3_nt: TGTGCCAGCAGTGAACAATTCTATGGCTACACCTTC
v_call: TRBV2
d_call: .
cdr3_length: 12
j_call: TRBJ1-2
clone_size: .

cdr3_aa: CASSQDGRSRNTEAFF
cdr3_nt: TGTGCCAGCAGCCAAGATGGTCGAAGTCGGAACACTGAAGCTTTCTTT
v_call: TRBV14
d_call: .
cdr3_length: 16
j_call: TRBJ1-1
clone_size: .

cdr3_aa: CASSFTDTQYF
cdr3_nt: TGTGCCAGCAGCTTCACAGATACGCAGTATTTT
v_call: TRBV7-2
d_call: .
cdr3_length: 11
j_call: TRBJ2-3
clone_size: .